This T cell receptor beta chain was retrieved from a study of blood T cell repertoires in COVID-19. About the research overall: Donors in the United States, Italy and Spain gave samples during acute or convalescent COVID-19. PBMCs, B-cell-depleted T cells, or T cells were the source of the cDNA or gDNA that made up the material.

Germline-derived CDR1 and CDR2 are MNHEY and SVGAGI. Trimming took 7 bases from V and 5 from J, leaving 14 bases between them. The CDR3 contains 13 residues. Per the original methods: From reference gene primer amplification, estimates of nucleated cell counts were derived. Only in-frame clones appear in the TCRdb table, and some are missing; sequencing was by immunoSEQ multiplex PCR. The V and J calls and the clone size are those of that table, but D and trimming were determined from the DNA. Among 200,000 or so clones, less than 90% were seen once, and the ten largest hold 2% to 2.5%. The sequencing input was peripheral blood. The receptor was isolated from a woman in her fifties or sixties with acute or convalescent COVID-19. The gene calls are TRBV6-5 and TRBJ1-2; possible D gene TRBD1, 5 bases. CDR3 coding DNA: TGTGCCAGCATGGGGTCAGGGTTATATGGCTACACCTTC. Translating gives CASMGSGLYGYTF.